This record looks at one T cell receptor beta chain sequence and its context. What antigen it recognizes has not been identified. One base away there is no much larger clone; base qualities are not given. These data are taken from a study of STAT5B mutations in CD4+ large granular lymphocyte leukemia (dated by TCRdb to 2021 to 2024). With regard to the full study: Among the healthy controls, the CDR3 'QG' motif was associated with a particular HLA allele. The TCRbeta repertoires of CD4+ T-cell large granular lymphocyte leukemia patients were compared with the TCRbeta repertoires of healthy blood donors. Flow cytometry on FACSCanto II or FACSVerse confirmed that purified fractions exceeded 95% purity among lymphocytes.

Results and caveats for the whole study, not just this receptor: Compared with healthy CD4+ repertoires, CD4-sorted patient repertoires appeared more clonal, and this difference remained even after the putative leukemic clones were removed. The main leukemic clonotypes were found to be private to each patient, although around 25% of the main leukemic clonotypes were detected at low frequency in the non-leukemic repertoires of other patients. The data were not HLA-matched, and the higher clonality in CD4+ T-LGLL than in CD8+ T-LGLL could be due to the relatively small sample size. TRBV06-family usage was enriched among the top patient clones (8/27) compared with healthy controls (2/35).

The healthy control group was made up of a few dozen blood donors, and the Finnish Red Cross blood service supplied their buffy coats. All TCR-sequenced material derived from peripheral blood: patient blood samples and healthy donor buffy coats. Ficoll-Hypaque gradient centrifugation was used to isolate peripheral blood mononuclear cells. For the healthy controls, CD4+ cells were obtained from buffy coats by magnetic purification. The Gentra Puregene Cell and Tissue kit was used to extract genomic DNA, and a Qubit 2.0 fluorometer was used to measure the amount of genomic DNA. The immunoSEQ assay at survey resolution was used to sequence TCRbeta rearrangements from genomic DNA. The authors processed their data as follows. In the TCR sequencing data, the lowest productive clonotype frequency that could be detected was 2.59 x 10-5. Only productive TCRbeta rearrangements, defined as complete and in-frame sequences, were included in the analyses. Sample clonality was computed as Simpson clonality in the immunoSEQ Analyzer version 3.0. Clones were binned by frequency as very rare, small, medium, large (1-20%) or hyperexpanded (>20%). Generation probabilities were estimated with OLGA 1.2.3, V-gene circos plots were made with VDJtools, specificities were searched in VDJdb, and CDR3 motifs were identified with GLIPH. TCRdb provides this immuneACCESS table in a form limited to in-frame rearrangements. Some clones are lacking; in checked studies, under half of them reflect an unresolved V gene, and why the rest are absent is not known. The D gene and trimming were derived from the DNA, and the V and J assignments and clone size from that table. The sample records approximately 34,000 clones, around 72% of which are singletons. The ten largest clones capture less than 2.5% of the sample.

The CDR1 and CDR2 encoded by the germline V gene are MNHEY and SVGAGI. Deletion took 5 bases off V and 16 bases off J, with a span of 21 bases between the germline ends. The CDR3 has 13 amino acids, counting the end cysteine and phenylalanine. Of the read, only the CDR3 DNA is kept; its 39 bases are in frame from base 1. This receptor was identified in a human donor in good health. The V and J genes are TRBV6-5 and TRBJ1-5, with no confidently assigned D gene. The sequenced sample was CD4+ T cells from blood buffy coats. The DNA is as follows: TGTGCCAGCAGTCCTATCTTCCGACCCGCGGGTCATTTT. This encodes CASSPIFRPAGHF.